The clone carrying this T cell receptor (beta chain) showed up just once. The antigen is not known. The sample belongs to a study of cytomegalovirus exposure and HLA in healthy donors. The CDR3 loop spans 16 amino acids. From germline, CDR1 is LNHDA and CDR2 SQIVND (reference sequence). V was clipped by 3 bases and J by 3 bases; unmatched bases: 5. Study findings and constraints: Reported performance of the classifier showed diagnosis of cytomegalovirus status with high specificity and sensitivity. Most CMV-associated TCR beta chains appeared HLA-restricted in a later analysis.

This PCR relied on a set of 60 Vbeta primers and 13 Jbeta primers. The protocol was immunoSEQ multiplex PCR, while the TCRdb copy is restricted to in-frame clones and leaves out a portion. The sample consists of over 100,000 clones, around 85% of them appearing once. The chain employs TRBV19 and TRBJ2-1, with TRBD1 matching over 10 bases. The sample was PBMCs. This clonotype was sampled from a man aged 25-40 years in good health and CMV-seronegative. The CDR3 region is CASSIGTGDNYNEQFF. CDR3 DNA: TGTGCCAGTAGTATCGGGACAGGGGATAACTACAATGAGCAGTTCTTC.